The clone carrying this TCR beta chain was observed a handful of times. Antigen: not known. These data come from a study of radiotherapy plus CTLA-4 blockade in lung cancer. Overall study findings and caveats: Following radiotherapy plus ipilimumab, tumor-derived TCR clones expanded in the blood.

Receiving focal radiation plus CTLA-4 blockade with ipilimumab were patients who had chemo-refractory metastatic non-small-cell lung cancer. Sequencing used immunoSEQ multiplex PCR; TCRdb keeps in-frame clones, though not all of them. The sample lists tens of thousands of clones; about 85% were seen once. The V end lost 5 bases, the J end lost 0 bases, and 12 bases lay between the germline ends. CDR1 and CDR2 from the germline V gene are SEHNR and FQNEAQ (reference sequence). This CDR3 spans 15 amino acids. This specimen consisted of peripheral blood, obtained from a patient treated with radiotherapy plus ipilimumab. The sequence came from a human donor with non-small cell lung cancer who had stable disease on radiotherapy plus ipilimumab. V and J are TRBV7-9 and TRBJ2-3; D is possibly TRBD2 (5 bases). The CDR3 protein is CASSTSGSSTDTQYF. The CDR3 DNA reads TGTGCCAGCAGCACCTCGGGGTCTAGCACAGATACGCAGTATTTT.